The next 3 T cell receptor beta chains were all read from a single sample in a study of neurological immune-mediated disorders. TCRdb reprocessed the 5' RACE reads via MiXCR and lists one record per CDR3 protein. The sample holds 70,000 to 95,000 distinct CDR3 sequences, around 13% seen once. Time point in this sample: longitudinal time-point 2. The specimen was PBMCs. The receptor set was obtained from a female donor with HTLV-1-associated myelopathy (HAM/TSP).

Concerning this clonotype: One base away lies a much larger clone, so this may be a sequencing read error. This chain links TRBV28 with TRBJ2-7; D may be TRBD1 or TRBD2 (5 bases each). CDR1 and CDR2 (germline): MDHEN, SYDVKM. This CDR3 comprises 13 residues. The CDR3 loop is CVSSNGVWGRQYF. CDR3 sequence (DNA): TGTGTCAGCAGTAACGGAGTGTGGGGGAGGCAGTACTTC.

This clonotype was seen ten or more times. The J gene is TRBJ2-5, the V gene TRBV14; possibly TRBD1 or TRBD2 for D (6 bases each). From germline, CDR1 is SGHDN and CDR2 FVKESK. The CDR3 spans 16 residues. V lost 1 base to trimming and J lost 5 bases, with 17 bases between them. CDR3 DNA: TGTGCCAGCAGCCAAGGCTCTCGGGGGCGCGGTGAGACCCAGTACTTC. Amino acid sequence: CASSQGSRGRGETQYF.

In its sample, this clonotype was seen many times. The chain joins TRBV25-1 to TRBJ1-1, with a possible D match to TRBD1 (5 bases). This CDR3 comprises 15 residues. Germline V gene sequence: CDR1 MGHDK, CDR2 SYGVNS. The V gene lost 2 bases and the J gene lost 1 base, with 11 bases spanning the gap. Written as DNA, the CDR3 is TGTGCCAGCAGTGAAGGGGGTAGGGGGAACACTGAAGCTTTCTTT. It yields the protein CASSEGGRGNTEAFF.